Listed here are 31 T cell receptor beta chains from one sample, sequenced in a study of a mutant IDH1 vaccine in newly diagnosed glioma. Time point here: week 11, during vaccination. Topical imiquimod was applied with each vaccine dose, which held 300 ug of mutant IDH1 20-mer peptide. Generated by immunoSEQ multiplex PCR, the TCRdb table keeps only in-frame clones and is missing some. The table includes around 31,000 clones, just under 80% detected once. These receptors have no identified antigens. The sample here was PBMCs, taken from a glioma patient whose treatment included an IDH1 peptide vaccine. Receptors were obtained from a young man with glioma.

The DNA of the CDR3 is TGCGCCAGCAGCATAAGACAGGGGAACTATGGCTACACCTTC. Translated, it gives CASSIRQGNYGYTF. V usage is TRBV5-1 and J usage is TRBJ1-2, with 8 bases fitting TRBD1. The CDR3 has 14 amino acids. The junction had 4 bases not matched to a gene; V was cut back by 4 bases and J by 2 bases. Germline assignment: CDR1 SGHRS and CDR2 YFSETQ.

The rearrangement links TRBV10-3 to TRBJ2-7; 11 bases are a match to TRBD2. This CDR3 is built from 15 residues. V dropped 3 bases and J dropped 0; count of bases not matched to a gene: 1. Germline loops: CDR1 ENHRY, CDR2 SYGVKD. CDR3 sequence (DNA): TGTGCCATCAGTGACGGACTAGCGGGCTCCTACGAGCAGTACTTC. Its protein is CAISDGLAGSYEQYF.

The chain recombines TRBV9 with TRBJ2-3, with D perhaps TRBD2 (5 bases). V was trimmed by 0 bases and J by 6 bases, leaving 11 bases between them. The CDR3 is 14 residues long. The V gene's germline CDR1 is SGDLS and CDR2 YYNGEE. The CDR3 nucleotides read TGTGCCAGCAGCGTAGGACCGCGGGTTGATACGCAGTATTTT. Translated: CASSVGPRVDTQYF.

The J gene is TRBJ1-1, the V gene TRBV19; D is unclear. In germline, CDR1 is LNHDA, CDR2 SQIVND (reference sequence). This CDR3 contains 14 residues. The V end lost 1 base, the J end lost 3 bases, and 9 bases lay between the germline ends. The CDR3 DNA follows: TGTGCCAGTAGTATAGCAGGATTGGACACTGAAGCTTTCTTT. This encodes CASSIAGLDTEAFF.

This clone was picked up a small number of times. The chain combines TRBV19 with TRBJ1-1; D remains ambiguous. V lost 3 bases, J lost 1 base, and 9 bases lay in between. There are 14 residues in the CDR3. Germline V CDR1 and CDR2: LNHDA, SQIVND (reference sequence). The CDR3 region has the DNA TGTGCCAGTAGTATCTCTACGGAGAACACTGAAGCTTTCTTT. Encoded protein: CASSISTENTEAFF.

The CDR3 loop is CASTLRVNTEAFF. The CDR3 nucleotides are TGTGCCAGCACCCTAAGGGTGAACACTGAAGCTTTCTTT. This rearrangement joins TRBV9 to TRBJ1-1; D unclear. The CDR3 is 13 residues long. Germline V CDR1 and CDR2: SGDLS, YYNGEE. The V end was cut by 6 bases, the J end by 0 bases, with 9 bases between.

The chain employs TRBV10-3 and TRBJ2-3; 8 positions match TRBD2. The V gene's germline CDR1 is ENHRY and CDR2 SYGVKD. The CDR3 is 14 residues long. Trimming cost V 7 bases and J 3 bases; bases outside gene matches: 6. The CDR3 nucleotides are TGTGCCATCACAAACAGCGGGAGAACAGATACGCAGTATTTT. This gives the protein CAITNSGRTDTQYF.

This rearrangement joins TRBV7-9 to TRBJ2-5; 11 nucleotides agree with TRBD2. CDR1 is SEHNR and CDR2 is FQNEAQ in the germline V gene (reference sequence). This CDR3 comprises 16 residues. With V trimmed by 3 bases and J by 3 bases, 6 bases remained unmatched. The CDR3 is CASSFYGTSGKETQYF. The CDR3 nucleotides read TGTGCCAGCAGCTTTTATGGGACTAGCGGAAAAGAGACCCAGTACTTC.

In this sample, this clone turned up a few times. The chain joins TRBV19 to TRBJ1-1, with no clear D. The germline V gene has CDR1 LNHDA and CDR2 SQIVND (reference sequence). V gave up 7 bases and J gave up 3 bases, with 9 bases separating them. This CDR3 comprises 12 residues. The CDR3, as DNA: TGTGCCAGTATTTATAGGGACACTGAAGCTTTCTTT. It yields the protein CASIYRDTEAFF. The whole variable domain, remainder taken from reference TRBV19 and TRBJ1-1, is DGGITQSPKYLFRKEGQNVTLSCEQNLNHDAMYWYRQDPGQGLRLIYYSQIVNDFQKGDIAEGYSVSREKKESFPLTVTSAQKNPTAFYLCASIYRDTEAFFGQGTRLTVV.

This chain uses TRBV25-1 with TRBJ2-1; tentatively, D is TRBD1 or TRBD2 (6 bases each). CDR3 length: 18 amino acids. Germline CDR1 is MGHDK and CDR2 is SYGVNS. Trimming removed 1 base from V and 0 bases from J, with 16 bases in between. CDR3 bases: TGTGCCAGCAGTGAATCTCTGATCGGGGGCGCCTCCTACAATGAGCAGTTCTTC. Protein: CASSESLIGGASYNEQFF. Full variable domain (remainder filled in from reference TRBV25-1 and TRBJ2-1): EADIYQTPRYLVIGTGKKITLECSQTMGHDKMYWYQQDPGMELHLIHYSYGVNSTEKGDLSSESTVSRIRTEHFPLTLESARPSHTSQYLCASSESLIGGASYNEQFFGPGTRLTVL.

The chain employs TRBV6-5 and TRBJ1-1, with 9 positions matching TRBD1. The CDR3 length is 14 residues. Per the germline V gene, CDR1 is MNHEY and CDR2 is SVGAGI. V shed 2 bases, J shed 4 bases, and the junction held 2 bases outside the gene matches. The DNA for the CDR3 is TGTGCCAGCAGTTACACAGGGGGCACCACTGAAGCTTTCTTT. Translating it yields CASSYTGGTTEAFF.

This chain uses TRBV5-1 with TRBJ1-6; tentatively, D is TRBD1 (5 bases). This CDR3 region has 16 residues. CDR1 and CDR2 (germline): SGHRS, YFSETQ. Trimming removed 4 bases at V and 0 bases at J, with 11 bases between. CDR3 bases: TGCGCCAGCAGCCATCGGGGCATCTCCTATAATTCACCCCTCCACTTT. Its protein product is CASSHRGISYNSPLHF.

The chain couples TRBV25-1 to TRBJ2-1; 8 bases are a match to TRBD1. Germline CDR1 and CDR2: MGHDK and SYGVNS. The CDR3 runs 13 residues. The J segment lost 15 bases and the V segment lost 3 bases, leaving 10 bases of the junction unmatched. The CDR3 sequence is CASSEGTGGLPFF. CDR3 sequence (DNA): TGTGCCAGCAGTGAGGGAACAGGGGGTTTGCCGTTCTTC.

This clone was seen only once. The CDR3 coding sequence is TGTGCCAGCAGCTACAGACCCGACTATGGCTACACCTTC. Its protein product is CASSYRPDYGYTF. V is TRBV7-9 and J is TRBJ1-2; D uncertain. CDR1 and CDR2 from the germline V gene are SEHNR and FQNEAQ (reference sequence). The CDR3 covers 13 residues. The V end was cut by 4 bases, the J end by 3 bases, with 9 bases between.

J is TRBJ2-5 and V is TRBV20-1; D gene uncertain. CDR3 length: 11 residues. CDR1 DFQATT and CDR2 SNEGSKA come from the germline V gene (reference sequence). V lost 1 base to trimming and J lost 9 bases, with 9 bases between them. This chain's CDR3 is CSARVDTAQYF. As DNA, the CDR3 is TGCAGTGCTAGAGTTGACACCGCCCAGTACTTC.

The chain links TRBV5-6 to TRBJ2-3; D is ambiguous. CDR1 SGHDT and CDR2 YYEEEE come from the germline V gene. This CDR3 has 14 residues. V was trimmed by 4 bases and J by 2 bases, leaving 11 bases between them. The CDR3 nucleotides read TGTGCCAGCAGCGGCGTTGGGTACACAGATACGCAGTATTTT. It encodes CASSGVGYTDTQYF.

This clone was found once. The chain recombines TRBV4-3 with TRBJ1-2; TRBD1 agrees at 7 bases. The CDR3 is 15 residues long. Losses at the gene ends were 3 bases for V and 0 bases for J; bases not matched to a gene: 4. Germline V gene sequence: CDR1 LGHNA, CDR2 YSLEER. CDR3 nucleotides: TGCGCCAGCAGCCAGGACAGGCGTACTAACTATGGCTACACCTTC. Amino acids: CASSQDRRTNYGYTF.

V usage is TRBV27 and J usage is TRBJ1-5; 7 positions agree with TRBD1. Germline-derived CDR1 and CDR2 are MNHEY and SMNVEV (reference sequence). The CDR3 covers 13 residues. Trimming took 5 bases from V and 2 from J; bases not matched to a gene: 0. In DNA, the CDR3 is TGTGCCAGCAGTACAGGGGGCAATCAGCCCCAGCATTTT. Residues: CASSTGGNQPQHF.

The rearrangement links TRBV11-2 to TRBJ2-1; 10 nucleotides align to TRBD2. This CDR3 has 16 residues. Germline V gives CDR1 SGHAT, CDR2 FQNNGV. V lost 5 bases and J lost 6; bases outside the gene matches: 10. The CDR3 region has the DNA TGTGCCAGCAGCGCCTGGGGGACTAGCGTATCCAATGAGCAGTTCTTC. This codes for CASSAWGTSVSNEQFF.

This rearrangement joins TRBV4-1 to TRBJ2-1; D gene uncertain. Germline CDR1 MGHRA, CDR2 YSYEKL. The V end was cut by 0 bases, the J end by 7 bases, with 13 bases between. The CDR3 spans 15 residues. CDR3 residues: CASSQDPYRGNEQFF. The CDR3, as DNA: TGCGCCAGCAGCCAAGATCCCTATCGTGGGAATGAGCAGTTCTTC.

This clone was observed a few times. V usage is TRBV2 and J usage is TRBJ1-5; TRBD1 might be the D (6 bases). This CDR3 region has 15 residues. The V and J ends lost 1 base and 1 base respectively, with 8 bases between them. Germline V gene sequence: CDR1 SNHLY, CDR2 FYNNEI. CDR3 bases: TGTGCCAGCAGTGAAGGTAGGGGGAGCAATCAGCCCCAGCATTTT. This encodes CASSEGRGSNQPQHF.

This chain links TRBV5-1 with TRBJ2-7; D might be TRBD1 (5 bases). The CDR3 contains 13 residues. The germline CDR1 and CDR2 sequences are SGHRS and YFSETQ. The V and J ends lost 1 base and 6 bases respectively, with 11 bases between them. The CDR3 loop reads CASSLLQGGEQYF. In nucleotides, the CDR3 is TGCGCCAGCAGCTTGCTTCAGGGCGGCGAGCAGTACTTC.

This chain uses TRBV4-2 with TRBJ2-7; TRBD2 matches at 10 bases. Germline V gene sequence: CDR1 LGHNA, CDR2 YNFKEQ. The CDR3 extends over 14 amino acids. The ends lost 3 bases at V and 3 bases at J; junction bases unmatched: 2. The CDR3 DNA reads as TGTGCCAGCAGCCAGGGACTAGCGATCTACGAGCAGTACTTC. Residues: CASSQGLAIYEQYF.

The genes are TRBV6-6 and TRBJ1-1; D remains ambiguous. There are 12 residues in the CDR3. The V gene lost 5 bases and the J gene lost 1 base, with 5 bases spanning the gap. Per germline, CDR1 MNHNY and CDR2 SVGAGI (reference sequence). The CDR3 is CASSPQNTEAFF. CDR3 sequence (DNA): TGTGCCAGCAGTCCACAGAACACTGAAGCTTTCTTT.

V and J are TRBV7-6 and TRBJ2-7, with D hard to call. V was shortened by 2 bases and J by 6 bases, with 8 bases between the two germline ends. Looked up from germline, CDR1 is SGHVS and CDR2 is FNYEAQ. The CDR3 consists of 12 residues. The CDR3 loop reads CASSLPGGEQYF. The CDR3 DNA reads as TGTGCCAGCAGCTTACCGGGCGGCGAGCAGTACTTC.

This clone was counted only a few times. The V gene is TRBV7-6, the J gene TRBJ1-1, with unresolved D. Trimming stripped 3 bases from V and 1 base from J, with 3 bases between. CDR3 size: 12 residues. Germline CDR1 SGHVS, CDR2 FNYEAQ. The CDR3 is CASSFQNTEAFF. The CDR3 nucleotides are TGTGCCAGCAGCTTTCAGAACACTGAAGCTTTCTTT.

This clone was seen a handful of times. This chain links TRBV2 with TRBJ1-1; D gene unclear. Looked up from germline, CDR1 is SNHLY and CDR2 is FYNNEI. The CDR3 has 13 residues. Trimming stripped 7 bases from V and 6 bases from J, with 15 bases between. CDR3 sequence reads: CASNYQLGAEAFF. In DNA form, the CDR3 reads TGTGCCAGCAATTATCAACTCGGCGCTGAAGCTTTCTTT.

The gene calls are TRBV5-1 and TRBJ1-1; D is unresolved. The CDR3 sequence is 14 residues long. Germline V lookup: CDR1 SGHRS, CDR2 YFSETQ. The V end lost 0 bases, the J end lost 5 bases, and 11 bases lay between the germline ends. CDR3 protein: CASSLDLGGTEAFF. CDR3 bases: TGCGCCAGCAGCTTGGATCTCGGCGGGACTGAAGCTTTCTTT.

This clone is large within its sample. The rearrangement joins TRBV19 to TRBJ1-2, with 7 bases lining up with TRBD1. CDR1 and CDR2 (germline): LNHDA, SQIVND (reference sequence). V gave up 9 bases and J gave up 10 bases; unmatched junction bases: 17. This CDR3 comprises 14 residues. Written as DNA, the CDR3 is TGTGCCAGCAAGTGGGGGGGGATCGACAGGGACTACACCTTC. It encodes CASKWGGIDRDYTF.

Here the CDR3 reads CASSSVPYEQFF. The DNA of the CDR3 is TGTGCCAGCAGCTCCGTCCCATACGAGCAGTTCTTC. The chain uses TRBV7-8 and TRBJ2-1; D not certain. The CDR3 is made up of 12 amino acids. V lost 4 bases, J lost 10 bases, and 11 bases lay in between. The germline V gene encodes CDR1 SGHVS and CDR2 FQNEAQ.

The chain recombines TRBV29-1 with TRBJ2-7; 7 bases align to TRBD1. The CDR3 has 12 amino acids. V was clipped by 7 bases and J by 2 bases; unmatched bases: 5. CDR1 is SQVTM, CDR2 ANQGSEA, per germline. The CDR3 region is CSARQGAYEQYF. The CDR3 DNA reads as TGCAGCGCCCGACAGGGAGCCTACGAGCAGTACTTC.